This T cell receptor beta chain was recovered during a study of cytomegalovirus exposure and HLA in healthy donors. PCR was performed using 60 Vbeta and 13 Jbeta primers. In the study's own analysis: It was a later analysis that counted approximately 81 million unique TCR beta chains, of which approximately 9.9 million were shared. Profiling relied on immunoSEQ multiplex PCR, and the TCRdb table lists in-frame clones only, not all of them. V and J calls and clone size are given by that table; D and trimming were obtained from the DNA. The table has about 120,000 clones, over 70% seen once. The V gene lost 0 bases and the J gene lost 8 bases, with 5 bases spanning the gap. Germline V lookup: CDR1 SEHNR, CDR2 FQNEAQ (reference sequence). The CDR3 sequence is 12 residues long. The donors comprised healthy bone marrow donors.

Sequenced: PBMCs. This clonotype originated in a woman aged 18-30 years in good health and CMV-seronegative. The chain joins TRBV7-9 to TRBJ1-5, with unresolved D. This CDR3 is CASSLAGKPQHF. The CDR3 DNA follows: TGTGCCAGCAGCTTAGCCGGGAAGCCCCAGCATTTT.